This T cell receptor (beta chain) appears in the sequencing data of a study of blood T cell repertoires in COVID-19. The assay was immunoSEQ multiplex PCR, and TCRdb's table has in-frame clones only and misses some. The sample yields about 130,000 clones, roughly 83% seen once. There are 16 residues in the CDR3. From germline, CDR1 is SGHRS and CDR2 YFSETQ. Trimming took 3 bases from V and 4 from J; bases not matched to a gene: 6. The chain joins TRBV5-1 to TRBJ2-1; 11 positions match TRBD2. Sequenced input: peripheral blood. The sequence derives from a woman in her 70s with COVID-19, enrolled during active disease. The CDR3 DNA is TGCGCCAGCAGCTACACCGGGACTAGCGGTTACAATGAGCAGTTCTTC. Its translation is CASSYTGTSGYNEQFF.